This T cell receptor (beta chain) was recorded in a study of blood T cell repertoires in COVID-19 (dated by TCRdb to 2018 to 2020). As for the study more broadly: The collaborator samples originated in the United States, Italy and Spain and spanned the acute and convalescent phases of COVID-19. The prospective study material was composed of cDNA or gDNA derived from T cells, B-cell-depleted T cells, or PBMCs. Deeply sampled blood TCRbeta repertoires from subjects exposed to, actively infected with, or recovered from COVID-19 were included in the dataset. The repertoires were released in a freely available public database intended as a resource for research on the immune response to SARS-CoV-2. Samples were obtained from the ongoing ImmuneRACE study (first 160 participants) and from 1,254 subjects provided by 6 global collaborators. Nearly every sample came with metadata listing a de-identified subject ID, COVID-19 status, age in years and sex. Where available, HLA class I and class II types were obtained from metadata supplied by the sample provider rather than from assay-based typing.

The immunoSEQ Assay, a bias-controlled multiplex PCR, was used to amplify TCRbeta CDR3 regions from genomic DNA. The authors processed their data as follows. The number of nucleated cells in each sample was estimated by amplification of reference gene primers within the assay. To quantify the absolute abundance of each unique TCRbeta CDR3 rearrangement, sequence reads were collapsed and filtered. Productive Simpson clonality was computed per sample as the square root of Simpson's diversity index over productive rearrangements. Entries here come from immuneACCESS through TCRdb and include only in-frame sequences with V and J called. Some clones fail to appear in such tables; in the studies checked, an unresolved V gene covers under half of the shortfall, and the cause of the remainder is unknown. The V and J calls and clone size were taken over from that table, and D and trimming were inferred from the DNA. This sample is represented by some 150,000 clones; around nine tenths of them were singletons. Roughly 3.6% of the sample goes to the ten largest clones.

What the study reported, not specific to this receptor: The quantity of clinical and demographic metadata differed by source and by participant and was supplied without curation.

Relative to germline, V is missing 0 bases and J is missing 2 bases, with 7 bases of the junction outside any gene match. The germline V gene gives CDR1 as MNHEY and CDR2 as SVGEGT. The CDR3 has 16 amino acids, counting the end cysteine and phenylalanine. The retained sequence is limited to the CDR3, 48 bases, with the frame set at the first base. Whole blood was collected in K2EDTA tubes by collaborating institutions according to the institutions' own protocols. Collaborator samples were shipped for TCRbeta analysis as frozen whole blood, isolated PBMCs, or DNA extracted from either sample type. In regard to this clone: The antigen this receptor binds is unknown. One base away there is no much larger clone; base qualities are not given.

The chain links TRBV6-2 or TRBV6-3 with TRBJ2-7; TRBD1 aligns with 7 central bases. The TCR was taken from a man aged 18 to 29 with active or convalescent COVID-19. Sequenced: peripheral blood. The nucleotide sequence reads TGTGCCAGCAGTTACTCGGGACAGAGTTTAGCCTACGAGCAGTACTTC. This sequence encodes CASSYSGQSLAYEQYF.